This TCR beta chain was sequenced during a study of pediatric ulcerative colitis (dated by TCRdb to about 2019). At the level of the whole study: Among the ulcerative colitis patients, 6 or 7 had pancolitis and two had left-sided colitis, and histology in every patient was consistent with ulcerative colitis. From 8 or 9 newly diagnosed, treatment-naive pediatric ulcerative colitis patients and a few non-IBD control children, paired blood and rectal samples were collected. Using the Pediatric Ulcerative Colitis Activity Index, a couple of patients were classed as having mild disease, four as having moderate disease and three as having acute severe colitis. On the study overall, not on this receptor specifically: A couple of rectal CDR3 clonotypes turned up in every ulcerative colitis patient but in none of the controls. Features of the rectal repertoire distinguished controls, mild-moderate colitis patients and acute severe colitis patients, and in acute severe colitis, rectal diversity was reduced because of clonal expansions. Compared with controls, ulcerative colitis patients showed significantly higher autologous blood-rectal clonal overlap, a finding that suggests increased T cell trafficking to inflamed tissue. For technical reasons, the blood samples of two patients yielded substantially fewer templates, so those samples were excluded from the blood-rectal overlap analysis. With only a few individuals, the healthy control group was small. Because the repertoires came from total lymphocyte DNA, rare subsets such as regulatory T cells may have patterns that are not reflected.

Ulcerative colitis patients had received no immunosuppressive medication before the diagnostic colonoscopy. A blood sample was obtained concurrently with the colonoscopy. The Wizard kit (Promega) was used to extract genomic DNA from both blood and intestinal samples. Using the immunoSEQ TRB Survey service, rearranged CDR3 beta regions were amplified from genomic DNA with multiplex V and J primers. To keep depth equal across samples, survey-level sequencing depth of up to 500,000 reads per sample was applied. The libraries were purified and pooled, then sequenced using Illumina technology. The study's own analysis went as follows. immunoSEQ online tools were used for productive clonality, sample overlap, pairwise scatters, CDR3 beta length, V/D/J gene usage and productiveness. Alongside Shannon and Simpson indices, calculated diversity was computed as the number of unique rearrangements divided by total templates, multiplied by 100. Z-score normalized data were analyzed by principal component analysis with the R prcomp function and the ggbiplot package. Morisita's index was used to measure clonal overlap between blood and rectum within each subject. TCRdb holds this immuneACCESS table with in-frame rearrangements only. Some clones are missing; in checked studies, unresolved V genes explain under half, and the rest has no known cause. V, J and clone size reflect that table, while D and trimming were determined from the DNA. The sample has 55,000 to 80,000 clones on record, 77% of them singletons. The ten largest clones represent roughly 5.4% of the sample.

Notes on this clone: Its antigen specificity is not known. No base quality values were provided; no much bigger clone lies one nucleotide off.

Sequences SGHNT (CDR1) and YENEEA (CDR2) are obtained from the germline V gene. Spanning cysteine to phenylalanine, the CDR3 consists of 13 amino acids. CDR3 DNA only is kept here, 39 bases in frame from base 1. V is reduced by 5 bases and J by 4 bases, leaving a spacing of 11 bases between them. Sequenced sample: blood. This TCR was recovered from a boy under 18 with moderate ulcerative colitis. The chain uses TRBV11-3 and TRBJ1-1; the D gene identity is not certain. The DNA sequence reads TGTGCCAGCAGCGTTATTTTTGGCACTGAAGCTTTCTTT. It codes for CASSVIFGTEAFF. When the CDR3 is completed using the reference TRBV11-3 and TRBJ1-1 genes on either side, the full variable domain is EAGVVQSPRYKIIEKKQPVAFWCNPISGHNTLYWYLQNLGQGPELLIRYENEEAVDDSQLPKDRFSAERLKGVDSTLKIQPAELGDSAVYLCASSVIFGTEAFFGQGTRLTVV.